This T cell receptor (beta chain) was captured by sequencing in a study of blood T cell repertoires in COVID-19. Sequenced by immunoSEQ multiplex PCR; TCRdb stores in-frame clones only, minus some. The sample comprises 70,000 to 95,000 clones, around 89% of which are singletons, and 2.5% to 3.5% rests with the top ten. The CDR3 is made up of 15 amino acids. V lost 0 bases and J lost 4, with 9 bases in between. The V gene's germline CDR1 is MGHRA and CDR2 YSYEKL. The material sequenced was peripheral blood. This chain uses TRBV4-1 with TRBJ2-2, with D unresolved. This clonotype was obtained from a man aged 50-59 years with COVID-19, enrolled during active disease. The CDR3 coding sequence is TGCGCCAGCAGCCAAGATCCTAATCTCACCGGGGAGCTGTTTTTT. Translated: CASSQDPNLTGELFF.